This paragraph covers one T cell receptor (beta chain) sequence. What it binds is not known. The source of the sample is a study of T cell clones after liver transplantation. Study-level background: Three of the eight recipients were HCV-positive; the rest had non-autoimmune, non-viral transplant indications. Subjects received no induction therapy and standard immunosuppression until randomization at 12-24 months post-transplant.

Only in-frame clones appear in the TCRdb table, and some are missing; sequencing was by immunoSEQ multiplex PCR. The table has roughly 15,000 clones, roughly 84% seen once. Notes on the study in general: The donor-reactive repertoire was only partly measurable in a couple of subjects, lacking donor cells. Graft donor-reactive T cells possibly entered the graft instead of undergoing deletion.

J was trimmed by 5 bases and V by 5 bases; bases with no gene match: 8. CDR3 length equals 15 residues. Germline assignment: CDR1 SEHNR and CDR2 FQNEAQ (reference sequence). V is TRBV7-9 and J is TRBJ2-5, with 10 bases aligning to TRBD1. This receptor was identified in a human patient who received a liver transplant. Some of these T cells may belong to the graft donor. The specimen comprised CD8+ T cells from blood, sampled approximately 43 months after liver transplant. In nucleotides, the CDR3 is TGTGCCAGCAGCCCCCCGGGACAGGGGTTGGAGACCCAGTACTTC. Its translation is CASSPPGQGLETQYF.